These T cell receptor beta chains were read from a single sample in a study of T cell clonotyping in hematopoietic cell transplantation. Clones were read by immunoSEQ multiplex PCR, and TCRdb kept only the in-frame ones, dropping some. The sample includes around 21,000 clones, roughly 88% of them seen just once. The source was peripheral blood mononuclear cells, collected before stem cell transplant. These receptor sequences come from a man aged 18 to 30 with biphenotypic leukemia. Some clones in this sample may be carry-over from other donors' samples. CDR3s include the opening cysteine and the closing phenylalanine or tryptophan. A D gene is named only where the DNA matches it firmly. Clone sizes are given selectively: once, few, many, or a class where the clone is expanded.

d_gene: NA; j_gene: TRBJ2-3; v_gene: TRBV9; abundance: once; CDR3aa: CASSPWSGGYTDTQYF; CDR3nt: TGTGCCAGCAGCCCATGGTCGGGCGGCTACACAGATACGCAGTATTTT
d_gene: NA; j_gene: TRBJ1-1; v_gene: TRBV27; abundance: few; CDR3aa: CASSFMGSEAFF; CDR3nt: TGTGCCAGCAGTTTCATGGGGTCTGAAGCTTTCTTT
d_gene: TRBD1; j_gene: TRBJ1-2; v_gene: TRBV27; abundance: NA; CDR3aa: CASRAGGHYGYTF; CDR3nt: TGTGCCAGCAGGGCAGGGGGCCACTATGGCTACACCTTC
d_gene: NA; j_gene: TRBJ2-4; v_gene: TRBV27; abundance: NA; CDR3aa: CASSLWKGDIQYF; CDR3nt: TGTGCCAGCAGTTTATGGAAGGGGGACATTCAGTACTTC
d_gene: NA; j_gene: TRBJ2-7; v_gene: TRBV6-4; abundance: NA; CDR3aa: CASSDSNEQYF; CDR3nt: TGTGCCAGCAGTGACTCGAACGAGCAGTACTTC
d_gene: NA; j_gene: TRBJ2-7; v_gene: TRBV11-2; abundance: NA; CDR3aa: CASSPRDISYEQYF; CDR3nt: TGTGCCAGCAGCCCGCGGGACATTTCATACGAGCAGTACTTC
d_gene: NA; j_gene: TRBJ1-5; v_gene: TRBV9; abundance: NA; CDR3aa: CASSVSESNQPQHF; CDR3nt: TGTGCCAGCAGCGTATCAGAGAGCAATCAGCCCCAGCATTTT
d_gene: TRBD2; j_gene: TRBJ2-1; v_gene: TRBV29-1; abundance: NA; CDR3aa: CSVESGRRLSEQFF; CDR3nt: TGCAGCGTTGAAAGCGGGAGGAGATTAAGTGAGCAGTTCTTC
d_gene: NA; j_gene: TRBJ1-2; v_gene: TRBV6-6; abundance: NA; CDR3aa: CASSYGSNGYTF; CDR3nt: TGTGCCAGCAGTTACGGCTCAAATGGCTACACCTTC
d_gene: TRBD1; j_gene: TRBJ2-7; v_gene: TRBV29-1; abundance: once; CDR3aa: CSVALGQGYEQYF; CDR3nt: TGCAGCGTTGCGCTGGGACAGGGATACGAGCAGTACTTC